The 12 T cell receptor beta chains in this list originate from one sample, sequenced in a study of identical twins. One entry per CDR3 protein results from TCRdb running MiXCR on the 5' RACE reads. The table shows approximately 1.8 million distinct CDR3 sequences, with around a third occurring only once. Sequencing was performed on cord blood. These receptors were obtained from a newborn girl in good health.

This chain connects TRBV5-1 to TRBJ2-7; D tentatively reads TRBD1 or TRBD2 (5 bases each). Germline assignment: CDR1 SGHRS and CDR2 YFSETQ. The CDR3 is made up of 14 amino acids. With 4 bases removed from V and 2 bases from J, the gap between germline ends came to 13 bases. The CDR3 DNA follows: TGCGCCAGCAGCATGGGACGGACCCCCTACGAGCAGTACTTC. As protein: CASSMGRTPYEQYF.

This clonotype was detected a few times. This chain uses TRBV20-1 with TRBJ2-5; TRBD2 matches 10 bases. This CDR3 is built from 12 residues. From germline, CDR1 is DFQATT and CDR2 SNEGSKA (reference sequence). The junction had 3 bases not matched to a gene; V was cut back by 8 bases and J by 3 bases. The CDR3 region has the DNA TGCAGTCCCGGACTAGCGGAAGAGACCCAGTACTTC. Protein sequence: CSPGLAEETQYF.

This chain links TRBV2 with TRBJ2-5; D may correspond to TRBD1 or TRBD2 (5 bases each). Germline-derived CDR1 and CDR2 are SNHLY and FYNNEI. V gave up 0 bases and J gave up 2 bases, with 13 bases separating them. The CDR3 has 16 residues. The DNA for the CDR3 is TGTGCCAGCAGTGAAGCGCTTCGGGGACCGCAAGAGACCCAGTACTTC. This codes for CASSEALRGPQETQYF.

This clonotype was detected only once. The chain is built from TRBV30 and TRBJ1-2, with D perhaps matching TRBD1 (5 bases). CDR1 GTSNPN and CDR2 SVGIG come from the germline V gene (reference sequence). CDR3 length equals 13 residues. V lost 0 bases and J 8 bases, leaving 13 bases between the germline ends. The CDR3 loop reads CAWSVGGVGGYTF. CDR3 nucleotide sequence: TGTGCCTGGAGTGTTGGGGGAGTTGGCGGCTACACCTTC.

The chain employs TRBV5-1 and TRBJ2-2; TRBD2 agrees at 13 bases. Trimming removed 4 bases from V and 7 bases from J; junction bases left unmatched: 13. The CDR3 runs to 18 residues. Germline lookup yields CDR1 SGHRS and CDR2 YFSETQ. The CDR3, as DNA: TGCGCCAGCAGCAGCTTTTTTGGACTAGCGGGGGTGGACGGGGAGCTGTTTTTT. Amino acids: CASSSFFGLAGVDGELFF.

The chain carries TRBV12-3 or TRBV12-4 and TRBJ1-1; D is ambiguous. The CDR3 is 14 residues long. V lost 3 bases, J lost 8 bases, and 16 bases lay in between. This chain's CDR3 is CASSLSRSTAEAFF. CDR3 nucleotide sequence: TGTGCCAGCAGTTTGAGCAGGAGCACGGCCGAAGCTTTCTTT.

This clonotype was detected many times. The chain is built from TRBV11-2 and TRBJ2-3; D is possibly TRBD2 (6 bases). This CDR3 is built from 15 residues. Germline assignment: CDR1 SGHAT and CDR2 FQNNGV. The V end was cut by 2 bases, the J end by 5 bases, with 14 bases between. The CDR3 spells CASSLLRVGGDTQYF. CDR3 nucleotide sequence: TGTGCCAGCAGCTTATTGAGAGTGGGAGGAGATACGCAGTATTTT. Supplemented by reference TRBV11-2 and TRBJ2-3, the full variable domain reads EAGVAQSPRYKIIEKRQSVAFWCNPISGHATLYWYQQILGQGPKLLIQFQNNGVVDDSQLPKDRFSAERLKGVDSTLKIQPAKLEDSAVYLCASSLLRVGGDTQYFGPGTRLTVL.

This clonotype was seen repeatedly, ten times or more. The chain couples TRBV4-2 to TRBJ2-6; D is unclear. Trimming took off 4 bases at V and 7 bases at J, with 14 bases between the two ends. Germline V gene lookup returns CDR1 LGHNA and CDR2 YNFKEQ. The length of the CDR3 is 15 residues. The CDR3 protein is CASSPTGLVANVLTF. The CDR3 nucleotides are TGTGCCAGCAGCCCTACCGGTCTCGTAGCCAACGTCCTGACTTTC.

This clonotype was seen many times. The CDR3, as DNA: TGCAGCGTTGAACAGGGCACTGAAGCTTTCTTT. This sequence encodes CSVEQGTEAFF. This chain uses TRBV29-1 with TRBJ1-1; TRBD1 might be the D (5 bases). In germline, CDR1 is SQVTM, CDR2 ANQGSEA. The CDR3 contains 11 residues. The V end was cut by 2 bases, the J end by 4 bases, with 5 bases between.

The CDR3 nucleotides are TGTGCCAGCAGCCTCTGGGGGGCCGAGCAGTACTTC. Amino acids: CASSLWGAEQYF. The V call is TRBV11-2, the J call TRBJ2-5; D tentatively fits TRBD1 or TRBD2 (6 bases each). The end of the DNA aligns better with TRBJ2-7, so the J call may be wrong. The germline gives CDR1 SGHAT, CDR2 FQNNGV. This CDR3 spans 12 amino acids.

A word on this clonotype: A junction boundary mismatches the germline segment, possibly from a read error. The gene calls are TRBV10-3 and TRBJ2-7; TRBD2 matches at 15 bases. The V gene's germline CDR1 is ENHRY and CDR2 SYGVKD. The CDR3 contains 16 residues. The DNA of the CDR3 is TGTGCCATCGGTGAGGGACTAGCGGGAGGAGGGTACGAGCAGTACTTC. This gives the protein CAIGEGLAGGGYEQYF.

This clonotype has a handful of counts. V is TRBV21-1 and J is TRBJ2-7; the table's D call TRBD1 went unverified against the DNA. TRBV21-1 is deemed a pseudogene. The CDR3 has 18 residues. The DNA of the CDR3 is TGTGCCAGCAGCAAAGACCCCGACAGGGGACTAGGGTCCTACGAGCAGTACTTC. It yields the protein CASSKDPDRGLGSYEQYF.